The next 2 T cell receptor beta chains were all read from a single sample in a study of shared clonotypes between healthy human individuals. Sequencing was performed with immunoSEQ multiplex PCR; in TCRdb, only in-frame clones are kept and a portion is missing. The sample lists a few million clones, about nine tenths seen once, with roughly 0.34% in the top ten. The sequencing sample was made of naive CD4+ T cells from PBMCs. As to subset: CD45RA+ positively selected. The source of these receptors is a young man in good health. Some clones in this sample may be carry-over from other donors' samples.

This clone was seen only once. CDR3 region: CASSLEGRGFDGYTF. The CDR3 region has the DNA TGTGCCAGCAGCTTAGAGGGCAGGGGGTTCGATGGCTACACCTTC. This chain joins TRBV11-2 and TRBJ1-2, with TRBD1 identical over 7 bases. The ends lost 0 bases at V and 6 bases at J; junction bases unmatched: 7. The CDR3 length is 15 residues. Per germline, CDR1 SGHAT and CDR2 FQNNGV.

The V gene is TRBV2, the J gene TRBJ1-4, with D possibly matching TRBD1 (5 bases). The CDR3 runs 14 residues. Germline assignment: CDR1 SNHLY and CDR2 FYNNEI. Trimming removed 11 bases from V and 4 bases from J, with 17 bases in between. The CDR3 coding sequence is TGTGCCGGACAACTCGCCGGCTTTAATGAAAAACTGTTTTTT. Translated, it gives CAGQLAGFNEKLFF. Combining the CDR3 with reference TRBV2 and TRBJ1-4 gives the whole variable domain EPEVTQTPSHQVTQMGQEVILRCVPISNHLYFYWYRQILGQKVEFLVSFYNNEISEKSEIFDDQFSVERPDGSNFTLKIRSTKLEDSAMYFCAGQLAGFNEKLFFGSGTQLSVL.